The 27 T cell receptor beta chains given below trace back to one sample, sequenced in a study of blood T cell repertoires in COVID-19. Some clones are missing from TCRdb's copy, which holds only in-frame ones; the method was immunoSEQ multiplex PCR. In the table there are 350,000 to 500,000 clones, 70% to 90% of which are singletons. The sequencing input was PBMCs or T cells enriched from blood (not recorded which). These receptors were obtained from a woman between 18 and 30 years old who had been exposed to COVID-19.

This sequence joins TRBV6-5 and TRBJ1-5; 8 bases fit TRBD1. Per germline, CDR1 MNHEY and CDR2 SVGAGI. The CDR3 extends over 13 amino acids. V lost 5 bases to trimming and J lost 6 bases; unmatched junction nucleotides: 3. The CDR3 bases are TGTGCCAGCAGTCAGGGGGCCGCTCAGCCCCAGCATTTT. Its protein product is CASSQGAAQPQHF.

The CDR3 DNA sequence: TGTGCCAGCTCACGTATGAAGGGACTAGCGGGAGAAGGGGCGAACACCGGGGAGCTGTTTTTT. It yields the protein CASSRMKGLAGEGANTGELFF. This chain uses TRBV18 with TRBJ2-2, with 14 nucleotides matching TRBD2. The germline V gene encodes CDR1 KGHSH and CDR2 LQKENI. The CDR3 extends over 21 amino acids. Trimming cost V 4 bases and J 0 bases; bases outside gene matches: 13. Filled out from reference TRBV18 and TRBJ2-2, the complete variable domain reads NAGVMQNPRHLVRRRGQEARLRCSPMKGHSHVYWYRQLPEEGLKFMVYLQKENIIDESGMPKERFSAEFPKEGPSILRIQQVVRGDSAAYFCASSRMKGLAGEGANTGELFFGEGSRLTVL.

CDR3 DNA sequence: TGTGCCAGCAGCTCCCCGCCCAGACTAGCGGGGGTCCAAGAGACCCAGTACTTC. Amino acids: CASSSPPRLAGVQETQYF. The J gene is TRBJ2-5, the V gene TRBV7-2; TRBD2 agrees at 12 bases. The junction had 10 bases not matched to a gene; V was cut back by 4 bases and J by 1 base. This CDR3 has 18 residues. CDR1 and CDR2 (germline): SGHTA, FQGNSA. The full variable domain, in which reference TRBV7-2 and TRBJ2-5 provide the parts outside the CDR3, is GAGVSQSPSNKVTEKGKDVELRCDPISGHTALYWYRQSLGQGLEFLIYFQGNSAPDKSGLPSDRFSAERTGGSVSTLTIQRTQQEDSAVYLCASSSPPRLAGVQETQYFGPGTRLLVL.

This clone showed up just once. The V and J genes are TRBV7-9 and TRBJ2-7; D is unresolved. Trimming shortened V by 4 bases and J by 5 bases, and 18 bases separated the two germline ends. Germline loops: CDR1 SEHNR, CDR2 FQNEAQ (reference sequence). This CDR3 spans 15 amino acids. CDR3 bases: TGTGCCAGCAGCTCTGTAGGTTTCCCACGGGACGAGCAGTACTTC. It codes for CASSSVGFPRDEQYF.

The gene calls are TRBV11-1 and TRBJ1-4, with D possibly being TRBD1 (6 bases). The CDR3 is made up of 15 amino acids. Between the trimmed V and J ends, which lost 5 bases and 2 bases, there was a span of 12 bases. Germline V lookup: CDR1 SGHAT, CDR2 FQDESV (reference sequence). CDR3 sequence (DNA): TGTGCCAGCAGCCGCCAGGGGTCCACTAATGAAAAACTGTTTTTT. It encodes CASSRQGSTNEKLFF.

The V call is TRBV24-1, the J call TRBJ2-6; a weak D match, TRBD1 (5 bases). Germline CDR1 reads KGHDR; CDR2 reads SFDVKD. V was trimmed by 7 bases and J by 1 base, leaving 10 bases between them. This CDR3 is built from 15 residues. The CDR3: CATSRAVSGANVLTF. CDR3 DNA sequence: TGTGCCACCAGCAGGGCGGTATCTGGGGCCAACGTCCTGACTTTC.

The CDR3 spells CASSLGRGLIYNEQFF. CDR3 DNA sequence: TGTGCCAGCAGTTTAGGCAGGGGGCTTATCTACAATGAGCAGTTCTTC. The V call is TRBV27, the J call TRBJ2-1, with 8 bases lining up with TRBD1. Per the germline V gene, CDR1 is MNHEY and CDR2 is SMNVEV (reference sequence). This CDR3 has 16 residues. V lost 2 bases, J lost 3 bases, and 6 bases stayed unmatched.

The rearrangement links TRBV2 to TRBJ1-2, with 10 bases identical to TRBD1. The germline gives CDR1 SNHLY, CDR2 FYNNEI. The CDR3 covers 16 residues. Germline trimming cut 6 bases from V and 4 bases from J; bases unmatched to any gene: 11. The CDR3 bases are TGTGCCAGCAGGTCCCCGGGACAGGGGTCCGGCTATGGCTACACCTTC. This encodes CASRSPGQGSGYGYTF. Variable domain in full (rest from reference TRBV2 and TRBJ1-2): EPEVTQTPSHQVTQMGQEVILRCVPISNHLYFYWYRQILGQKVEFLVSFYNNEISEKSEIFDDQFSVERPDGSNFTLKIRSTKLEDSAMYFCASRSPGQGSGYGYTFGSGTRLTVV.

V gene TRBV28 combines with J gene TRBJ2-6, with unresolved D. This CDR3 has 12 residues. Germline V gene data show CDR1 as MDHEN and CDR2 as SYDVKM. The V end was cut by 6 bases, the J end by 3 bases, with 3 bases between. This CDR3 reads CASSIGANVLTF. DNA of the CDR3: TGTGCCAGCAGCATTGGGGCCAACGTCCTGACTTTC. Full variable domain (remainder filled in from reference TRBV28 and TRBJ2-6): DVKVTQSSRYLVKRTGEKVFLECVQDMDHENMFWYRQDPGLGLRLIYFSYDVKMKEKGDIPEGYSVSREKKERFSLILESASTNQTSMYLCASSIGANVLTFGAGSRLTVL.

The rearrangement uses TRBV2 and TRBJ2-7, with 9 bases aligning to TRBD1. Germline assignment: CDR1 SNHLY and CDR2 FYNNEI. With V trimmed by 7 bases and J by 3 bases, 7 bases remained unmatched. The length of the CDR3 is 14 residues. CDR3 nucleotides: TGTGCCAGCAATTCGGACAGGGGTTTCTACGAGCAGTACTTC. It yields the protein CASNSDRGFYEQYF.

The CDR3 bases are TGTGCCATCAGTGATGCAGTTGCCCCCTTAAGAACCCCCTACGAGCAGTACTTC. The encoded protein is CAISDAVAPLRTPYEQYF. The chain has TRBV10-3 and TRBJ2-7; D unresolved. Trimming took 3 bases from V and 2 from J, leaving 23 bases between them. From germline, CDR1 is ENHRY and CDR2 SYGVKD. This CDR3 contains 18 residues.

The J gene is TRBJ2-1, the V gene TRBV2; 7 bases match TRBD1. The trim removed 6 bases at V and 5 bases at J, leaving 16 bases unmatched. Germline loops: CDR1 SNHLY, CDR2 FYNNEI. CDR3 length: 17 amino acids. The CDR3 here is CASSGRRPGTAHNEQFF. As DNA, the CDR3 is TGTGCCAGCAGCGGGCGCCGACCAGGGACAGCCCACAATGAGCAGTTCTTC. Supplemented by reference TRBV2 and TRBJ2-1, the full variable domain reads EPEVTQTPSHQVTQMGQEVILRCVPISNHLYFYWYRQILGQKVEFLVSFYNNEISEKSEIFDDQFSVERPDGSNFTLKIRSTKLEDSAMYFCASSGRRPGTAHNEQFFGPGTRLTVL.

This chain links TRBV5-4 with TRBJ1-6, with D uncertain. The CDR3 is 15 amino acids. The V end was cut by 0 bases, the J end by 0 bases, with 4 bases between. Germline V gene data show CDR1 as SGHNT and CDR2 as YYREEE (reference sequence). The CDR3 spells CASSLASSYNSPLHF. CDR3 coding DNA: TGTGCCAGCAGCTTGGCGAGCTCCTATAATTCACCCCTCCACTTT.

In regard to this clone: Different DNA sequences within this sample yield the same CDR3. The CDR3 region is CASSLQGGYGYTF. CDR3 DNA: TGTGCCAGCAGTTTACAGGGGGGCTATGGCTACACCTTC. The chain carries TRBV12-3 or TRBV12-4 and TRBJ1-2, with TRBD1 matching 7 bases. The trim removed 2 bases at V and 4 bases at J, leaving 1 base unmatched. This CDR3 is built from 13 residues.

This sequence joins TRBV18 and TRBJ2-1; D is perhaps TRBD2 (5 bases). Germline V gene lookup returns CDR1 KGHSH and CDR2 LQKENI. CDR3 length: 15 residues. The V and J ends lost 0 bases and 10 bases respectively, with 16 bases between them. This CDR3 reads CASSPPDSPRIEQFF. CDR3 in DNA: TGTGCCAGCTCACCACCGGACTCACCGAGGATAGAGCAGTTCTTC. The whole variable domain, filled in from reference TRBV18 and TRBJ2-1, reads NAGVMQNPRHLVRRRGQEARLRCSPMKGHSHVYWYRQLPEEGLKFMVYLQKENIIDESGMPKERFSAEFPKEGPSILRIQQVVRGDSAAYFCASSPPDSPRIEQFFGPGTRLTVL.

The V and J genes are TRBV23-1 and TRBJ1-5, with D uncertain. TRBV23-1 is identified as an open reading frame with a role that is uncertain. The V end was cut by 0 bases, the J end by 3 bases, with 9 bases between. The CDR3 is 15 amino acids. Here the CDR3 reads CASSQSTGNNQPQHF. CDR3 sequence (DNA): TGCGCCAGCAGTCAATCGACGGGGAACAATCAGCCCCAGCATTTT.

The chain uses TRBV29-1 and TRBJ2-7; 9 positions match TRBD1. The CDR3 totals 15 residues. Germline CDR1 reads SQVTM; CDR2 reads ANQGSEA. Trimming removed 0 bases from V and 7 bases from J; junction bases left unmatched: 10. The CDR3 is CSVEEGRGTGKEQYF. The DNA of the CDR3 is TGCAGCGTTGAAGAAGGTCGAGGGACAGGGAAAGAGCAGTACTTC.

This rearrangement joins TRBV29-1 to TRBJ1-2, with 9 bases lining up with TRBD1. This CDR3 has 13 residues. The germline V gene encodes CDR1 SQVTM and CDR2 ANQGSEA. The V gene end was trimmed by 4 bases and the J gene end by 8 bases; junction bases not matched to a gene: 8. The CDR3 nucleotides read TGCAGCGTTGTTCGCGGGACAGGGCCGGGCTACACCTTC. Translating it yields CSVVRGTGPGYTF.

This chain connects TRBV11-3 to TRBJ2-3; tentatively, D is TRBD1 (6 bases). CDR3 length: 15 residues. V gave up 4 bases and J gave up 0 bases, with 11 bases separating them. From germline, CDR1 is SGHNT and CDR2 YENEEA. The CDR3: CASSSGVLSTDTQYF. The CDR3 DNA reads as TGTGCCAGCAGCTCAGGGGTCCTTAGCACAGATACGCAGTATTTT.

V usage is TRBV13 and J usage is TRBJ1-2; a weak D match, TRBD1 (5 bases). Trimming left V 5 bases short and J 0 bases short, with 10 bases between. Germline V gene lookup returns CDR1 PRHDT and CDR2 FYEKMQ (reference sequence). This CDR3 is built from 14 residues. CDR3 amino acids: CASSRGHSNYGYTF. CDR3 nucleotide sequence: TGTGCCAGCAGCCGAGGACACTCTAACTATGGCTACACCTTC.

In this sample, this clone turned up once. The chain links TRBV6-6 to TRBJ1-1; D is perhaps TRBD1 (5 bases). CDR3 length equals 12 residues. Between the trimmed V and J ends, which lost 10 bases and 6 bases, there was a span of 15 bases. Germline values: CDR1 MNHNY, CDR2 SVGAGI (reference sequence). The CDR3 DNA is TGTGCCACCAAACAGGACGTCGCTGAAGCTTTCTTT. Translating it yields CATKQDVAEAFF.

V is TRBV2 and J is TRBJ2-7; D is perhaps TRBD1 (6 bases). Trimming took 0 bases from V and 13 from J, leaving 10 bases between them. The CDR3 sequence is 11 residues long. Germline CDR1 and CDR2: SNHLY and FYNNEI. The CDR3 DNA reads TGTGCCAGCAGTGAAGCGGGGGCAGAATACTTC. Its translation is CASSEAGAEYF.

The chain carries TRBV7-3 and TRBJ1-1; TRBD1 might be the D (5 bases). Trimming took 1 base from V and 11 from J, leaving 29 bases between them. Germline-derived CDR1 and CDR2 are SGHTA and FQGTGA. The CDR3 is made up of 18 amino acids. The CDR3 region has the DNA TGTGCCAGCAGCTTAATGGTCCAGGGACTAAATCTTGGGGCTGGCGCTTTCTTT. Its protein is CASSLMVQGLNLGAGAFF. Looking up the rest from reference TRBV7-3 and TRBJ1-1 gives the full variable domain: GAGVSQTPSNKVTEKGKYVELRCDPISGHTALYWYRQSLGQGPEFLIYFQGTGAADDSGLPNDRFFAVRPEGSVSTLKIQRTERGDSAVYLCASSLMVQGLNLGAGAFFGQGTRLTVV.

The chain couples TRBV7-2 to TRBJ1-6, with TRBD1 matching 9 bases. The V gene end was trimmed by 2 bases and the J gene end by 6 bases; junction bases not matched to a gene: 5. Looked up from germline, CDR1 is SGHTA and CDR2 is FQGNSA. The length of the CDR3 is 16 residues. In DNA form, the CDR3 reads TGTGCCAGCAGCTTAACCGGGACAGGGCGTAATTCACCCCTCCACTTT. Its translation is CASSLTGTGRNSPLHF.

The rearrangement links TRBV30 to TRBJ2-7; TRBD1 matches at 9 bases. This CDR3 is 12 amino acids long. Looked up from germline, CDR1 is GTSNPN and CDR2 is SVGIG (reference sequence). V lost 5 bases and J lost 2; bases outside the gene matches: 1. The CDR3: CAWGQGTYEQYF. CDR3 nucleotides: TGTGCCTGGGGACAGGGGACCTACGAGCAGTACTTC.

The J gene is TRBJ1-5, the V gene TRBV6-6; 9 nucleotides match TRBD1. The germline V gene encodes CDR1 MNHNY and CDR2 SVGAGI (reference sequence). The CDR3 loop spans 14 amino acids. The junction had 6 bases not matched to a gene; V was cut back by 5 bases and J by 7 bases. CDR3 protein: CASSPRDRDQPQHF. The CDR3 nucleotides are TGTGCCAGCAGTCCCCGGGACAGGGACCAGCCCCAGCATTTT.

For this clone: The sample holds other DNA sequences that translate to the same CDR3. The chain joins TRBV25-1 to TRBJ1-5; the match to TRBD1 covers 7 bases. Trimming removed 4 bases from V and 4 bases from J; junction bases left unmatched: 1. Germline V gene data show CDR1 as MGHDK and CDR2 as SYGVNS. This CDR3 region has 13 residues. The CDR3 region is CASSVQGNQPQHF. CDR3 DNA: TGTGCCAGCAGTGTACAGGGGAATCAGCCCCAGCATTTT.